The 26 T cell receptor beta chains reported below all come from one sample, sequenced in a study of blood T cell repertoires in COVID-19. Some clones are missing from TCRdb's copy, which holds only in-frame ones; the method was immunoSEQ multiplex PCR. This table has tens of thousands of clones, over 65% appearing once. Sequenced sample: peripheral blood. The receptors stem from a woman aged 65 to 85 with acute or convalescent COVID-19.

The V gene is TRBV20-1, the J gene TRBJ1-2; D gene uncertain. Germline V gene data show CDR1 as DFQATT and CDR2 as SNEGSKA (reference sequence). This CDR3 has 9 residues. V was clipped by 6 bases and J by 5 bases, with 4 bases between them. DNA for the CDR3: TGCAGTGCCGGGTATGGCTACACCTTC. Translated: CSAGYGYTF.

The J gene is TRBJ1-2, the V gene TRBV7-9, with TRBD1 identical over 10 bases. The CDR3 loop spans 15 amino acids. CDR1 and CDR2 (germline): SEHNR, FQNEAQ (reference sequence). V was pared by 4 bases and J by 7 bases, with 9 bases of the junction left unmatched. CDR3 region: CASSSQTGGAGGYTF. CDR3 nucleotide sequence: TGTGCCAGCAGCTCCCAGACAGGGGGCGCGGGTGGCTACACCTTC.

This clone was seen just once. The chain recombines TRBV3-1 (or the pseudogene TRBV3-2) with TRBJ1-2; 8 bases fit TRBD1. Germline loops: CDR1 LGHDT, CDR2 YNNKEL (reference sequence). V dropped 4 bases and J dropped 8; count of bases not matched to a gene: 9. The CDR3 has 14 residues. In DNA form, the CDR3 reads TGTGCCAGCAGCCGCGGTGGACAGGGAAGCGGCTACACCTTC. This gives the protein CASSRGGQGSGYTF.

V and J are TRBV5-1 and TRBJ1-3; D is unresolved. Germline V gives CDR1 SGHRS, CDR2 YFSETQ. The ends were cut back, 5 bases at V and 0 bases at J, with 12 bases in the middle. This CDR3 is 15 amino acids long. CDR3 amino acids: CASRVEGSSGNTIYF. Here the CDR3 DNA reads TGCGCCAGCAGGGTAGAAGGGAGCTCTGGAAACACCATATATTTT. The entire variable domain, with the rest obtained from reference TRBV5-1 and TRBJ1-3, is as follows: KAGVTQTPRYLIKTRGQQVTLSCSPISGHRSVSWYQQTPGQGLQFLFEYFSETQRNKGNFPGRFSGRQFSNSRSEMNVSTLELGDSALYLCASRVEGSSGNTIYFGEGSWLTVV.

V gene TRBV18 combines with J gene TRBJ1-2, with D possibly being TRBD1 (5 bases). The V gene lost 3 bases and the J gene lost 1 base, with 15 bases spanning the gap. The CDR3 is 16 residues long. Germline V gene sequence: CDR1 KGHSH, CDR2 LQKENI. DNA of the CDR3: TGTGCCAGCTCACCGGCAAGCCAGGGAAATAACTATGGCTACACCTTC. Residues: CASSPASQGNNYGYTF.

The chain combines TRBV11-3 with TRBJ2-1; 11 bases align to TRBD2. Per the germline V gene, CDR1 is SGHNT and CDR2 is YENEEA. After removal of 2 bases from V and 6 bases from J, the junction contained 3 bases not matched to a gene. The CDR3 has 15 amino acids. In DNA form, the CDR3 reads TGTGCCAGCAGCTTATCTAGCGGGGGGCCCAATGAGCAGTTCTTC. This sequence encodes CASSLSSGGPNEQFF.

The chain recombines TRBV4-3 with TRBJ1-5, with 7 positions matching TRBD1. The V gene's germline CDR1 is LGHNA and CDR2 YSLEER. This CDR3 has 13 amino acids. J was trimmed by 5 bases and V by 4 bases; bases with no gene match: 2. Written as DNA, the CDR3 is TGCGCCAGCAGCCTTGACAGGGATCAGCCCCAGCATTTT. Translating gives CASSLDRDQPQHF.

The rearrangement uses TRBV27 and TRBJ2-1; TRBD1 matches at 11 bases. V shed 5 bases and J 8 bases; nucleotides not matched to a gene: 14. Germline-derived CDR1 and CDR2 are MNHEY and SMNVEV (reference sequence). There are 17 residues in the CDR3. CDR3 sequence: CASSLVSRTGGIDEQFF. CDR3 DNA sequence: TGTGCCAGCAGTCTCGTCTCAAGGACAGGGGGCATCGATGAGCAGTTCTTC.

The rearrangement uses TRBV6-5 and TRBJ2-1; D may be TRBD2 (6 bases). Per the germline V gene, CDR1 is MNHEY and CDR2 is SVGAGI. Trimming took 2 bases from V and 7 from J, leaving 18 bases between them. The CDR3 loop spans 16 amino acids. The CDR3: CASSYKGREFINEQFF. CDR3 coding DNA: TGTGCCAGCAGTTACAAGGGACGGGAGTTTATTAATGAGCAGTTCTTC.

The chain is built from TRBV19 and TRBJ2-1; TRBD2 matches 7 bases. This CDR3 region has 15 residues. The V gene's germline CDR1 is LNHDA and CDR2 SQIVND (reference sequence). The V gene end was trimmed by 1 base and the J gene end by 7 bases; junction bases not matched to a gene: 7. DNA for the CDR3: TGTGCCAGTAGTATAGTGGCGGGAGCGCCGAATGAGCAGTTCTTC. Translated, it gives CASSIVAGAPNEQFF. Combining the CDR3 with reference TRBV19 and TRBJ2-1 gives the whole variable domain DGGITQSPKYLFRKEGQNVTLSCEQNLNHDAMYWYRQDPGQGLRLIYYSQIVNDFQKGDIAEGYSVSREKKESFPLTVTSAQKNPTAFYLCASSIVAGAPNEQFFGPGTRLTVL.

V gene TRBV19 combines with J gene TRBJ1-3; D remains unclear. This CDR3 has 15 residues. Germline loops: CDR1 LNHDA, CDR2 SQIVND (reference sequence). V shed 9 bases and J shed 0 bases, with 15 bases lying between them. The CDR3 region is CARAPPCPSGNTIYF. The CDR3 region has the DNA TGTGCCAGGGCTCCACCGTGTCCCTCTGGAAACACCATATATTTT.

This chain connects TRBV19 to TRBJ2-1; no clear D gene. Per germline, CDR1 LNHDA and CDR2 SQIVND (reference sequence). The CDR3 totals 13 residues. The V and J ends lost 4 bases and 2 bases respectively, with 6 bases between them. The CDR3 here is CASSTGTYNEQFF. CDR3 in DNA: TGTGCCAGTAGTACAGGAACCTACAATGAGCAGTTCTTC.

The CDR3 loop reads CASSYREGSYNEQFF. In nucleotides, the CDR3 is TGTGCCAGCAGTTATCGGGAGGGCTCCTACAATGAGCAGTTCTTC. This rearrangement joins TRBV6-6 to TRBJ2-1, with 8 bases lining up with TRBD2. CDR1 and CDR2 from the germline V gene are MNHNY and SVGAGI (reference sequence). This CDR3 has 15 residues. V was clipped by 3 bases and J by 0 bases; unmatched bases: 1.

V is TRBV6-6 and J is TRBJ1-2; D is undetermined. Germline-derived CDR1 and CDR2 are MNHNY and SVGAGI (reference sequence). V was clipped by 1 base and J by 3 bases, with 6 bases between them. This CDR3 has 13 residues. CDR3 nucleotide sequence: TGTGCCAGCAGTTACTGGGGAGACTATGGCTACACCTTC. Protein product: CASSYWGDYGYTF.

The chain employs TRBV14 and TRBJ2-1; D perhaps matches TRBD2 (6 bases). This CDR3 spans 13 amino acids. CDR1 SGHDN and CDR2 FVKESK come from the germline V gene. V was shortened by 0 bases and J by 9 bases, with 9 bases between the two germline ends. For the CDR3, the DNA is TGTGCCAGCAGCCAAGATCTAGCGAGTGAGCAGTTCTTC. It translates to CASSQDLASEQFF.

Concerning this clone: Different DNA sequences within this sample yield the same CDR3. The rearrangement joins TRBV9 to TRBJ2-2; 9 nucleotides line up with TRBD2. Germline V gene sequence: CDR1 SGDLS, CDR2 YYNGEE. V shed 4 bases and J 3 bases; nucleotides not matched to a gene: 4. This CDR3 spans 15 amino acids. The CDR3 loop is CASSLSGGHTGELFF. The CDR3 DNA sequence: TGTGCCAGCAGCCTCAGCGGGGGGCACACCGGGGAGCTGTTTTTT.

The chain employs TRBV4-1 and TRBJ2-3; possible D gene TRBD2, 6 bases. Germline-derived CDR1 and CDR2 are MGHRA and YSYEKL. The CDR3 sequence is 16 residues long. Trimming left V 6 bases short and J 2 bases short, with 18 bases between. The DNA of the CDR3 is TGCGCCAGCAGACGCCTGGTGGGGGGATACACAGATACGCAGTATTTT. Translating it yields CASRRLVGGYTDTQYF.

The chain uses TRBV10-3 and TRBJ2-3; 14 nucleotides agree with TRBD2. The CDR3 runs to 17 residues. J was trimmed by 3 bases and V by 0 bases; bases with no gene match: 2. Germline V gene data show CDR1 as ENHRY and CDR2 as SYGVKD. The CDR3 is CAISESGLAGATDTQYF. CDR3 nucleotide sequence: TGTGCCATCAGTGAGTCGGGACTAGCGGGGGCAACAGATACGCAGTATTTT.

The CDR3 nucleotides read TGTGCCAGCAGTCTCCCTGGACTAGCGTACGGGGAGCTGTTTTTT. Residues: CASSLPGLAYGELFF. The J gene is TRBJ2-2, the V gene TRBV28; TRBD2 matches at 9 bases. The CDR3 totals 15 residues. Germline V gene sequence: CDR1 MDHEN, CDR2 SYDVKM. After removal of 5 bases from V and 7 bases from J, the junction contained 8 bases not matched to a gene. The full variable domain, in which reference TRBV28 and TRBJ2-2 provide the parts outside the CDR3, is DVKVTQSSRYLVKRTGEKVFLECVQDMDHENMFWYRQDPGLGLRLIYFSYDVKMKEKGDIPEGYSVSREKKERFSLILESASTNQTSMYLCASSLPGLAYGELFFGEGSRLTVL.

The chain joins TRBV7-8 to TRBJ1-5; 9 positions agree with TRBD1. Unmatched junction bases numbered 7, after V lost 5 bases and J lost 2 bases. The germline CDR1 and CDR2 sequences are SGHVS and FQNEAQ. The CDR3 extends over 16 amino acids. The CDR3 DNA reads TGTGCCAGCAGCCGAAACCGGACAGGGGGCAATCAGCCCCAGCATTTT. Protein product: CASSRNRTGGNQPQHF.

The chain recombines TRBV27 with TRBJ2-3; 9 bases line up with TRBD1. The CDR3 sequence is 15 residues long. The V gene's germline CDR1 is MNHEY and CDR2 SMNVEV (reference sequence). J lost 1 base, V lost 3 bases, and 2 bases had no gene match. In DNA form, the CDR3 reads TGTGCCAGCAGTTTGGGACAGGGAGGCACAGATACGCAGTATTTT. It specifies CASSLGQGGTDTQYF.

This clone showed up just once. The gene calls are TRBV19 and TRBJ1-4, with 7 bases fitting TRBD1. Germline assignment: CDR1 LNHDA and CDR2 SQIVND (reference sequence). J lost 0 bases, V lost 5 bases, and 6 bases had no gene match. The CDR3 spans 16 residues. In nucleotides, the CDR3 is TGTGCCAGTAGTCCGGGACAGATTGCAACTAATGAAAAACTGTTTTTT. This codes for CASSPGQIATNEKLFF.

The chain carries TRBV5-6 and TRBJ1-1; the D is unclear. The V gene lost 2 bases and the J gene lost 5 bases, with 16 bases spanning the gap. The CDR3 totals 15 residues. The germline V gene encodes CDR1 SGHDT and CDR2 YYEEEE. CDR3 residues: CASSLGSSRATEAFF. The DNA for the CDR3 is TGTGCCAGCAGCTTAGGTAGTTCGAGGGCTACTGAAGCTTTCTTT.

In its sample, this clone was seen once. The chain links TRBV5-1 to TRBJ2-7, with 7 bases aligning to TRBD1. With 0 bases clipped from V and 3 bases from J, the junction kept 3 bases outside the gene matches. The length of the CDR3 is 14 residues. Looked up from germline, CDR1 is SGHRS and CDR2 is YFSETQ. The CDR3 reads CASSLGAGGYEQYV. The DNA for the CDR3 is TGCGCCAGCAGCTTGGGGGCAGGGGGCTACGAGCAGTACGTC.

Here the CDR3 reads CAWRRGGANTGELFF. The CDR3 coding sequence is TGTGCCTGGCGTCGAGGGGGCGCGAACACCGGGGAGCTGTTTTTT. The rearrangement links TRBV30 to TRBJ2-2; TRBD1 aligns across 7 bases. The V and J ends lost 5 bases and 0 bases, in that order; junction bases with no gene match: 6. The length of the CDR3 is 15 residues. Germline values: CDR1 GTSNPN, CDR2 SVGIG (reference sequence).

V gene TRBV3-1 (or the pseudogene TRBV3-2) combines with J gene TRBJ2-5, with D maybe TRBD2 (7 bases). V lost 0 bases and J lost 2, with 13 bases in between. The germline V gene encodes CDR1 LGHDT and CDR2 YNNKEL (reference sequence). The CDR3 is made up of 16 amino acids. The CDR3 coding sequence is TGTGCCAGCAGCCAAGATTGGGGGGGGCGGCAAGAGACCCAGTACTTC. Amino acid sequence: CASSQDWGGRQETQYF.